This T cell receptor beta chain originates from a study of CD8+ T cells in alopecia areata. At the level of the study: Treated patients received oral tofacitinib, 5 to 10 mg twice daily.

This clone was counted a few times. V lost 6 bases and J lost 6; bases outside the gene matches: 6. Per germline, CDR1 SEHNR and CDR2 FQNEAQ (reference sequence). The CDR3 has 14 amino acids. Extraction and reverse transcription of RNA yielded cDNA as the sequencing template. Data came from immunoSEQ multiplex PCR; TCRdb stores just in-frame clones and leaves some out. The sample lists 170,000 or so clones; about 60% were seen once. As for treatment: oral pan-JAK inhibitor, 5-10 mg twice daily. The specimen comprised CD8+ T cells sorted from blood, sampled at week 24, from a patient treated with tofacitinib. The rearrangement uses TRBV7-9 and TRBJ1-1, with 11 positions matching TRBD1. The source is a human donor with alopecia areata. In nucleotides, the CDR3 is TGTGCCAGCAGAAGGACAGGGGGCGTTGCTGAAGCTTTCTTT. It codes for CASRRTGGVAEAFF. The complete variable domain, with remaining parts taken from reference TRBV7-9 and TRBJ1-1, reads DTGVSQNPRHKITKRGQNVTFRCDPISEHNRLYWYRQTLGQGPEFLTYFQNEAQLEKSRLLSDRFSAERPKGSFSTLEIQRTEQGDSAMYLCASRRTGGVAEAFFGQGTRLTVV.